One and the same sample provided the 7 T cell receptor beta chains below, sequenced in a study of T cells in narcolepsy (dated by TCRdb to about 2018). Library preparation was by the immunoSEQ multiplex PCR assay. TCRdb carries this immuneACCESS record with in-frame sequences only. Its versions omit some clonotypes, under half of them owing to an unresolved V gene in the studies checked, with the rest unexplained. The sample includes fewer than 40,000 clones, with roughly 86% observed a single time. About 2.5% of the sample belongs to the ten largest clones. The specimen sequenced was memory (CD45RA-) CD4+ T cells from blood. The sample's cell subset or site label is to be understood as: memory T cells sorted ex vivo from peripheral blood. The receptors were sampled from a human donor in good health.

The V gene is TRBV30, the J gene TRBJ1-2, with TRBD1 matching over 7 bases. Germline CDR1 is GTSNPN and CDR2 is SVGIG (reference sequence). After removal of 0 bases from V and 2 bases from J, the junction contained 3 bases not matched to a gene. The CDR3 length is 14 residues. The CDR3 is CAWSVRGGNYGYTF. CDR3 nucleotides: TGTGCCTGGAGTGTACGAGGGGGCAACTATGGCTACACCTTC.

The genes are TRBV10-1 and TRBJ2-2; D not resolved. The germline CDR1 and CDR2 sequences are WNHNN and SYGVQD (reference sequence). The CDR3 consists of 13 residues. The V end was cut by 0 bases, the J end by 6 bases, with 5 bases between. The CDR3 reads CASSESKAGELFF. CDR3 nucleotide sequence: TGCGCCAGCAGTGAGTCGAAGGCCGGGGAGCTGTTTTTT.

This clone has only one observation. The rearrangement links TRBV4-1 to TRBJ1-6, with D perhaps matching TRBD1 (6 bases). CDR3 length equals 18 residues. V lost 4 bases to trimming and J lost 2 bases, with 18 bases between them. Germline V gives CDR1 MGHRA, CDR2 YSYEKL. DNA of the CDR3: TGCGCCAGCAGCCCGGTGGGGGGGGGCGAGACCTATAATTCACCCCTCCACTTT. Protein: CASSPVGGGETYNSPLHF.

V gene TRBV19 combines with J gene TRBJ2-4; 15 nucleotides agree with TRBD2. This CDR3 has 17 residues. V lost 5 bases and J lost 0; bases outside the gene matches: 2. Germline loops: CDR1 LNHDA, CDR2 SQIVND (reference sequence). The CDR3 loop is CASSEGLAGGAKNIQYF. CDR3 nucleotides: TGTGCCAGTAGTGAGGGACTAGCGGGGGGAGCCAAAAACATTCAGTACTTC.

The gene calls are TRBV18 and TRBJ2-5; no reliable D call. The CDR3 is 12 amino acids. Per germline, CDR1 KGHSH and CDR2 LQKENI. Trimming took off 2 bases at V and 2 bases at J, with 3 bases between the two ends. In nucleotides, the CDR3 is TGTGCCAGCTCACCAATACAAGAGACCCAGTACTTC. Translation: CASSPIQETQYF.

The CDR3 nucleotides are TGTGCCACGCATCCGGCGGGTGGGTCCTACAATGAGCAGTTCTTC. Its protein is CATHPAGGSYNEQFF. This chain connects TRBV6-1 to TRBJ2-1; tentative D call: TRBD2 (5 bases). The CDR3 extends over 15 amino acids. CDR1 is MNHNS, CDR2 SASEGT, per germline. V lost 10 bases and J 1 base, leaving 17 bases between the germline ends.

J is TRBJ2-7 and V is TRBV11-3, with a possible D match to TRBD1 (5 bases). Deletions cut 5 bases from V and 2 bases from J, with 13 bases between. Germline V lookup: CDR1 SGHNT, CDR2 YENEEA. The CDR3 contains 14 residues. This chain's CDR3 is CASSPYDRPYEQYF. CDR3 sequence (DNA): TGTGCCAGCAGCCCCTATGACAGACCCTACGAGCAGTACTTC.